This TCR beta chain was identified during a study of early T cells in non-severe SARS-CoV-2 infection. CDR3 length: 14 amino acids. Germline V gene data show CDR1 as MDHEN and CDR2 as SYDVKM. Deletions cut 7 bases from V and 0 bases from J, with 12 bases between. In the case of this clonotype: Antigen: not known.

Each cDNA molecule carried a unique molecular identifier. Each CDR3 protein is one row after TCRdb ran MiXCR on the 5' RACE reads. The sample holds fewer than 85,000 distinct CDR3 sequences; 8.5% to 10% are singletons and the top ten take about 4.8%. Study findings and constraints: VDJdb-based annotation leaned toward anti-spike CD8 responses and missed private and CD4 specificities.

The TCR was taken from an adult who was a healthcare worker with PCR-confirmed SARS-CoV-2 infection or an uninfected control (not recorded which). The rearrangement joins TRBV28 to TRBJ1-1; maybe TRBD1 (6 bases). What was sequenced was whole blood. As DNA, the CDR3 is TGTGCCAGCAATACAGGGTCCATGAACACTGAAGCTTTCTTT. Protein product: CASNTGSMNTEAFF.